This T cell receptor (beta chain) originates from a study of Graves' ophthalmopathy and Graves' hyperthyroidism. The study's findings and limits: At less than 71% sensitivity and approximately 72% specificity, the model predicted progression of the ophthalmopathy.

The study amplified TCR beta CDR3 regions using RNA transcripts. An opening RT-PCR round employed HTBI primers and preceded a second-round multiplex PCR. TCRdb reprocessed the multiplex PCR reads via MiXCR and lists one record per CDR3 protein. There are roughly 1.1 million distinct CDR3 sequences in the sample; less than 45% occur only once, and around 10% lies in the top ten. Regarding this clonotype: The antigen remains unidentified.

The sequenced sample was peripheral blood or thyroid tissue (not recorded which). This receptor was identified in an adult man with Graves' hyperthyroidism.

CDR3 DNA: TGTGCCAGCAGTTTTTTCGCAGGAATCTACGAGCAGTACTTC. It is translated as CASSFFAGIYEQYF. The rearrangement uses TRBV7-9 and TRBJ2-7; D is undetermined. V lost 6 bases and J lost 3, with 15 bases in between. This CDR3 region has 14 residues. Germline V CDR1 and CDR2: SEHNR, FQNEAQ (reference sequence).